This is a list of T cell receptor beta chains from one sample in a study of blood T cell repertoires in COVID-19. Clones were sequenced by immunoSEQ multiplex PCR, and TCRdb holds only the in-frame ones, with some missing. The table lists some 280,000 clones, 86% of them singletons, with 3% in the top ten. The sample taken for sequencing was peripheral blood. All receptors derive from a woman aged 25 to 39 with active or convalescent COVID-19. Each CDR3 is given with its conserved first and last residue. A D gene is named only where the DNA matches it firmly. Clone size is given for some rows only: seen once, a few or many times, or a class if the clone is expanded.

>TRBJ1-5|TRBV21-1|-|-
TGTGCCAGCAGCCCACAGGAGCTGAATCAGCCCCAGCATTTT
CASSPQELNQPQHF
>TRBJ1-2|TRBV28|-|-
TGTGCCAGCAGTTTATTCGGTCGCTATGGCTACACCTTC
CASSLFGRYGYTF
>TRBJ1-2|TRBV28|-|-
TGTGCCAGCAGTGCCGATCTATATGGCTACACCTTC
CASSADLYGYTF
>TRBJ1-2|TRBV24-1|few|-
TGTGCCACCAGTGATTCGGTACGAGTCTACACCTTC
CATSDSVRVYTF
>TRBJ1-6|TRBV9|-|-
TGTGCCAGCAGCGTATCTTTAGGAGAGGGCGCAGGGGTGTCACCCCTCCACTTT
CASSVSLGEGAGVSPLHF
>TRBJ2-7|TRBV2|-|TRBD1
TGTGCCACCTCGAGGGGGCCCTACGAGCAGTACTTC
CATSRGPYEQYF
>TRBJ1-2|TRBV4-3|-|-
TGCGCCAGCAGCCAAGTAGCCCTCCCGGGGGGGGGCTACACCTTC
CASSQVALPGGGYTF
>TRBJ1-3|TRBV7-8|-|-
TGTGCCAGCAGCTTAGCGAAAAGTTCCGGCACCATATATTTT
CASSLAKSSGTIYF
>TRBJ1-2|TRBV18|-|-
TGTGCCAGCTCCCCGAGGGAGACTGAGATCTATGGCTACACCTTC
CASSPRETEIYGYTF
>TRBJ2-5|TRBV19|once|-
TGTGCCTCATGGACTGGGCCCACGATAGGGGAGACCCAGTACTTC
CASWTGPTIGETQYF
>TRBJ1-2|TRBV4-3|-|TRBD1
TGCGCCAGCAGCCAAGAAGCGACAGGGGAAAGCTACACCTTC
CASSQEATGESYTF
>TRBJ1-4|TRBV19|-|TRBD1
TGTGCCAGTAGTATTGGGCCCAGGGGGCTTGAAAAACTGTTTTTT
CASSIGPRGLEKLFF
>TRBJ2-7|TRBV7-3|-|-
TGTGCCAGCAGCCCCCAGACGGGCTCCTACGAGCAGTACTTC
CASSPQTGSYEQYF
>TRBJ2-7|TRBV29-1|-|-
TGCAGCGTTGTACAGGTCCCGTCCTACGAGCAGTACTTC
CSVVQVPSYEQYF
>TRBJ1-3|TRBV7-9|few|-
TGTGCCAGCAGCCGGAGTACGGGGGGAAACACCATATATTTT
CASSRSTGGNTIYF
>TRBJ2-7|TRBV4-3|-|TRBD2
TGCGCCAGCAGCCAAGAGTGGTTAGCGGGGGGGGTCGAGCAGTACTTC
CASSQEWLAGGVEQYF
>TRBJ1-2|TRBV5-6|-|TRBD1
TGTGCCAGCAGCTTGGTGGGGACAGGGGACCCCGGGGACTATGGCTACACCTTC
CASSLVGTGDPGDYGYTF
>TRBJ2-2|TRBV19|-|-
TGTGCCAGTAGTTTACAGGAGAACACCGGGGAGCTGTTTTTT
CASSLQENTGELFF
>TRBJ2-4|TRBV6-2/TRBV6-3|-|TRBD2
TGTGCCAGCAGTTCGCAGACTAGCGGACTAGCCAAAAACATTCAGTACTTC
CASSSQTSGLAKNIQYF
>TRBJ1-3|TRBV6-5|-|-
TGTGCCAGCTGGAACGGGGGAAACACCATATATTTT
CASWNGGNTIYF
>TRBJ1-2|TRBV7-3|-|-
TGTGCCAGCAGCTTCTTTGAGGGGAGGAGCTATGGCTACACCTTC
CASSFFEGRSYGYTF
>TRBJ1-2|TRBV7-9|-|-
TGTGCCAGCAGCGAGCCGAATCCCGCAGGGGTACATGGCTACACCTTC
CASSEPNPAGVHGYTF
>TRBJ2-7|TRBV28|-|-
TGTGCCAGCAGTACCGGGGGATCACATTCCTACGAGCAGTACTTC
CASSTGGSHSYEQYF
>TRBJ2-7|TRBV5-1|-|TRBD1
TGCGCCAGCAGCCTGGGGACAGGGGCCGACGAGCAGTACTTC
CASSLGTGADEQYF
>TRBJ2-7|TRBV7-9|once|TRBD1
TGTGCCAGCAGCTTACCCAAACCCGGGACAGGGGTTTACGAGCAGTACTTC
CASSLPKPGTGVYEQYF
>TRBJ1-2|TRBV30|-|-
TGTGCCTGGACGGATATCACAGTTAACTATGGCTACACCTTC
CAWTDITVNYGYTF
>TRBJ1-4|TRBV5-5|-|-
TGTGCCAGCAGCTTGGGGTTCGGGGGTGGGGATGAAAAACTGTTTTTT
CASSLGFGGGDEKLFF
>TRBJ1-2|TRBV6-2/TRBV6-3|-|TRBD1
TGTGCCAGCAGTAAGGGACAGGGGGCAGCGGGCGGCTACACCTTC
CASSKGQGAAGGYTF
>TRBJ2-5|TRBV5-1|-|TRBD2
TGCGCCAGCAGCTTGGGGTGGCGGGGGCAAGAGACCCAGTACTTC
CASSLGWRGQETQYF
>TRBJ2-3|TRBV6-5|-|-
TGTGCCAGCAGCGCCTCGAGGGATACGCAGTATTTT
CASSASRDTQYF
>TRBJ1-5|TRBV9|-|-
TGTGCCAGCAGCGTACAACCTGGAGGGGCCCCGTGGCCCCAGCATTTT
CASSVQPGGAPWPQHF
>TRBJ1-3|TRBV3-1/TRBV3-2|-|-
TGTGCCAGCAGCCAAGCCGGAGGAGGAAACACCATATATTTT
CASSQAGGGNTIYF
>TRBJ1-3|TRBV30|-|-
TGTGCCTGGAGTGGAATGTGGGCAGGAGGTTCTGGAAACACCATATATTTT
CAWSGMWAGGSGNTIYF
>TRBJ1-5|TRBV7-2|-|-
TGTGCCAGCAGCTTAAACAGGGATCAGCCCCAGCATTTT
CASSLNRDQPQHF
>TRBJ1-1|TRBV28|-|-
TGTGCCAGCAGTTTACCCCGGGGATCTGTGAACACTGAAGCTTTCTTT
CASSLPRGSVNTEAFF
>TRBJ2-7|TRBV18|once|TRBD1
TGTGCCAGCTCGCCTACAGGGGGCTACGAGCAGTACTTC
CASSPTGGYEQYF
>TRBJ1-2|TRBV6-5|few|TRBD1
TGTGCCGGCTCGGGCCGGACAGGGGATTTCTATGGCTACACCTTC
CAGSGRTGDFYGYTF
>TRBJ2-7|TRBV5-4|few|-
TGTGCCAGCAGTTCTCCCCGGGGATACGAGCAGTACTTC
CASSSPRGYEQYF
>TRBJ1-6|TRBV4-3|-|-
TGCGCCAGCAGCCAAGCTCGTTATGGCGGGGGCTCTAATTCACCCCTCCACTTT
CASSQARYGGGSNSPLHF
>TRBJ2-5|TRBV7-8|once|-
TGTGCCAGCAGCTTAGTGGGCGGGCCCTACCAAGAGACCCAGTACTTC
CASSLVGGPYQETQYF
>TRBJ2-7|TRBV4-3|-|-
TGCGCCAGCAGCCAGACCGGACAGATACAGTACTTC
CASSQTGQIQYF
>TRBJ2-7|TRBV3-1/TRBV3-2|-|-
TGTGCCAGCAGCCACCGACAGGAGAGAATCTACGAGCAGTACTTC
CASSHRQERIYEQYF
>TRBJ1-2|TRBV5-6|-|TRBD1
TGTGCCAGCATCCTGACAGGGGGCTACTATGGCTACACCTTC
CASILTGGYYGYTF
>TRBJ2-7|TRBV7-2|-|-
TGTGCCAGCAGCCCCAAACCCGCCGGTCAAAACGAGCAGTACTTC
CASSPKPAGQNEQYF
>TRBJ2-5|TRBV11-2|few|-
TGTGCCAGCAGCTCCACCCGTTGGGGAGCGGGGACCCAGTACTTC
CASSSTRWGAGTQYF
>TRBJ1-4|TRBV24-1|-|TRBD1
TGTGCCACCAGCCCGGGACAGGGGGCTGGCAGAGGTGAAAAACTGTTTTTT
CATSPGQGAGRGEKLFF
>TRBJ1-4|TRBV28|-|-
TGTGCCAGCAGCTCCCAGGGGGAAAAACTGTTTTTT
CASSSQGEKLFF
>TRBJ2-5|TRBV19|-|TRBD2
TGTGCCAGTAGTTACGGACTAGCGGGGGGGCCCGGGAAGACCCAGTACTTC
CASSYGLAGGPGKTQYF
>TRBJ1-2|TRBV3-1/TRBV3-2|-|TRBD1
TGTGCCAGCAGCCAAGGGGTGTCAGGGGGGAATTTCTATGGCTACACCTTC
CASSQGVSGGNFYGYTF
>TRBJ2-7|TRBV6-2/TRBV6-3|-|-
TGTGCCAGCAGTTACCGCGGGGAGAAGGACGAGCAGTACTTC
CASSYRGEKDEQYF
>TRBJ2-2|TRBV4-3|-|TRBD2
TGCGCCAGCAGCCACTCTGGACTAGCAGGGGAGCTGTTTTTT
CASSHSGLAGELFF
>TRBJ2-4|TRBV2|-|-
TGTGCCAGCAGGGAGACAGCCGGTGGCAAAAACATTCAGTACTTC
CASRETAGGKNIQYF
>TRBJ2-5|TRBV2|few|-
TGTGCCAGCAGTGCGGCACAGGGAGTGACCCAGTACTTC
CASSAAQGVTQYF
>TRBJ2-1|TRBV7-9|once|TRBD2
TGTGCCAGCAGCCATACTATCGCGCAGCGGGGGTACAATGAGCAGTTCTTC
CASSHTIAQRGYNEQFF
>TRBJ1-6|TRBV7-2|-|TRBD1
TGTGCCAACAGTCTAGGGACAGGGAATTCACCCCTCCACTTT
CANSLGTGNSPLHF